One and the same sample provided the 27 T cell receptor beta chains below, sequenced in a study of blood T cell repertoires in COVID-19. This table comes from immunoSEQ multiplex PCR, and its TCRdb copy is limited to in-frame clones, with some not included. The table shows 54,000 or so clones, with roughly four fifths occurring only once. The specimen sequenced was peripheral blood. The receptors stem from a woman of 80 years or more with acute or convalescent COVID-19.

The genes are TRBV12-5 and TRBJ1-6, with 7 bases identical to TRBD1. V lost 2 bases and J lost 7; bases outside the gene matches: 2. The length of the CDR3 is 14 residues. CDR1 LGHNT and CDR2 FRNRAP come from the germline V gene. The CDR3 loop is CASGLTQGNSPLHF. DNA for the CDR3: TGTGCTAGTGGTTTGACACAGGGGAATTCACCCCTCCACTTT.

This clone has more than one count but fewer than ten. V and J are TRBV5-1 and TRBJ1-1; D remains ambiguous. CDR1 and CDR2 from the germline V gene are SGHRS and YFSETQ. V was cut by 6 bases and J by 2 bases, with 14 bases left in between. The CDR3 is 14 residues long. The chain's CDR3 is CASTIGRANTEAFF. In DNA form, the CDR3 reads TGCGCCAGCACTATTGGGAGGGCCAACACTGAAGCTTTCTTT.

This chain joins TRBV28 and TRBJ2-3; 14 nucleotides align to TRBD2. V shed 5 bases and J 9 bases; nucleotides not matched to a gene: 10. In germline, CDR1 is MDHEN, CDR2 SYDVKM. The CDR3 loop spans 16 amino acids. This chain's CDR3 is CASSRGLAGVMGTQYF. The CDR3 DNA reads as TGTGCCAGCAGTCGGGGACTAGCGGGAGTAATGGGCACGCAGTATTTT. The full variable domain, completed using reference TRBV28 and TRBJ2-3, is DVKVTQSSRYLVKRTGEKVFLECVQDMDHENMFWYRQDPGLGLRLIYFSYDVKMKEKGDIPEGYSVSREKKERFSLILESASTNQTSMYLCASSRGLAGVMGTQYFGPGTRLTVL.

The genes are TRBV6-5 and TRBJ2-1; tentative D call: TRBD2 (6 bases). This CDR3 is built from 15 residues. V lost 0 bases, J lost 8 bases, and 14 bases lay in between. Germline V gives CDR1 MNHEY, CDR2 SVGAGI. The CDR3 sequence is CASSYSRGVIDEQFF. The CDR3 coding sequence is TGTGCCAGCAGTTACTCTCGCGGGGTGATAGATGAGCAGTTCTTC.

The rearrangement uses TRBV6-5 and TRBJ2-1; 8 nucleotides align to TRBD2. The germline V gene encodes CDR1 MNHEY and CDR2 SVGAGI. The CDR3 totals 14 residues. Trimming removed 0 bases from V and 12 bases from J; junction bases left unmatched: 7. The DNA for the CDR3 is TGTGCCAGCAGTTACTCAGGGAGCGGGAGCGGGCAGTTCTTC. Translating it yields CASSYSGSGSGQFF.

CDR3 sequence reads: CASSTSGSSYNEQFF. In DNA, the CDR3 is TGTGCCAGCTCGACTAGCGGGAGCTCCTACAATGAGCAGTTCTTC. The rearrangement uses TRBV7-9 and TRBJ2-1; 12 bases line up with TRBD2. The CDR3 length is 15 residues. Trimming at V came to 8 bases and at J to 0 bases, leaving 2 bases not matched to a gene. CDR1 is SEHNR, CDR2 FQNEAQ, per germline (reference sequence).

J is TRBJ1-1 and V is TRBV9; D is undetermined. CDR3 length equals 14 residues. V lost 4 bases and J lost 0, with 10 bases in between. CDR1 is SGDLS, CDR2 YYNGEE, per germline. The CDR3 nucleotides are TGTGCCAGCAGCCCGGGAGGCCTGAACACTGAAGCTTTCTTT. This codes for CASSPGGLNTEAFF.

The chain carries TRBV27 and TRBJ1-6; possibly TRBD1 for D (6 bases). V shed 0 bases and J shed 7 bases, with 7 bases lying between them. Per the germline V gene, CDR1 is MNHEY and CDR2 is SMNVEV (reference sequence). The length of the CDR3 is 14 residues. CDR3 DNA sequence: TGTGCCAGCAGTTTATCCACAGGGAATTCACCCCTCCACTTT. Residues: CASSLSTGNSPLHF.

The chain employs TRBV9 and TRBJ1-4; TRBD1 aligns across 8 bases. The CDR3 has 14 residues. Germline loops: CDR1 SGDLS, CDR2 YYNGEE. Trimming cost V 3 bases and J 8 bases; bases outside gene matches: 6. CDR3 in DNA: TGTGCCAGCAGCGCTAACAGGGGGATGGAAAAACTGTTTTTT. Translating gives CASSANRGMEKLFF.

The chain uses TRBV9 and TRBJ2-7, with 10 nucleotides matching TRBD2. This CDR3 comprises 16 residues. After removal of 2 bases from V and 0 bases from J, the junction contained 5 bases not matched to a gene. The V gene's germline CDR1 is SGDLS and CDR2 YYNGEE. This CDR3 reads CASSVTASGGSYEQYF. DNA of the CDR3: TGTGCCAGCAGCGTTACGGCTAGCGGGGGCTCCTACGAGCAGTACTTC.

The rearrangement joins TRBV5-1 to TRBJ2-1; 13 nucleotides line up with TRBD2. Germline CDR1 is SGHRS and CDR2 is YFSETQ. CDR3 length: 19 residues. V lost 4 bases and J lost 6; bases outside the gene matches: 16. This CDR3 is CASSRTPPPLAGGRNEQFF. CDR3 sequence (DNA): TGCGCCAGCAGCCGCACACCACCCCCACTAGCGGGAGGGCGCAATGAGCAGTTCTTC. Supplemented by reference TRBV5-1 and TRBJ2-1, the full variable domain reads KAGVTQTPRYLIKTRGQQVTLSCSPISGHRSVSWYQQTPGQGLQFLFEYFSETQRNKGNFPGRFSGRQFSNSRSEMNVSTLELGDSALYLCASSRTPPPLAGGRNEQFFGPGTRLTVL.

The V and J genes are TRBV27 and TRBJ1-1; D ambiguous. CDR3 length: 12 amino acids. Germline V lookup: CDR1 MNHEY, CDR2 SMNVEV (reference sequence). Trimming stripped 6 bases from V and 0 bases from J, with 5 bases between. The chain's CDR3 is CASRTVNTEAFF. The CDR3 nucleotides are TGTGCCAGCAGAACGGTGAACACTGAAGCTTTCTTT.

The V call is TRBV10-2, the J call TRBJ2-7; 12 nucleotides match TRBD2. Losses at the gene ends were 8 bases for V and 5 bases for J; bases not matched to a gene: 13. Germline loops: CDR1 WSHSY, CDR2 SAAADI. The CDR3 covers 16 residues. As DNA, the CDR3 is TGCGCCAGCGCGTCTAGCGGGAGGGCCATCCAGGACGAGCAGTACTTC. Amino acid sequence: CASASSGRAIQDEQYF.

This clone was seen once. The rearrangement links TRBV6-5 to TRBJ1-6; no definite D call. Germline loops: CDR1 MNHEY, CDR2 SVGAGI. V lost 5 bases, J lost 14 bases, and 16 bases lay in between. The CDR3 consists of 13 residues. The CDR3 sequence is CASSIQLPGSLHF. The CDR3, as DNA: TGTGCCAGCAGTATACAACTCCCGGGTTCCCTCCACTTT.

This chain uses TRBV5-1 with TRBJ2-6, with unresolved D. V was shortened by 5 bases and J by 0 bases, with 12 bases between the two germline ends. From germline, CDR1 is SGHRS and CDR2 YFSETQ. This CDR3 has 16 residues. CDR3 residues: CASSQTQASGANVLTF. CDR3 DNA sequence: TGCGCCAGCAGTCAGACGCAGGCCTCTGGGGCCAACGTCCTGACTTTC.

The chain couples TRBV19 to TRBJ1-1; D perhaps matches TRBD1 (6 bases). Germline values: CDR1 LNHDA, CDR2 SQIVND (reference sequence). This CDR3 has 15 residues. V was clipped by 3 bases and J by 6 bases, with 17 bases between them. The CDR3: CASSIGVGAKAEAFF. Here the CDR3 DNA reads TGTGCCAGTAGTATTGGGGTGGGGGCTAAGGCTGAAGCTTTCTTT.

This chain joins TRBV10-1 and TRBJ1-1; D not resolved. V was clipped by 9 bases and J by 1 base, with 9 bases between them. The CDR3 consists of 12 residues. CDR1 is WNHNN, CDR2 SYGVQD, per germline (reference sequence). CDR3 in amino acids: CASEPWNTEAFF. The CDR3 nucleotides are TGCGCCAGTGAGCCTTGGAACACTGAAGCTTTCTTT.

V gene TRBV18 combines with J gene TRBJ1-6, with 7 positions matching TRBD1. The CDR3 totals 17 residues. Germline CDR1 and CDR2: KGHSH and LQKENI. Germline trimming cut 0 bases from V and 6 bases from J; bases unmatched to any gene: 8. CDR3 amino acids: CASSPPGTVITNSPLHF. For the CDR3, the DNA is TGTGCCAGCTCACCACCCGGGACAGTGATTACTAATTCACCCCTCCACTTT.

The chain recombines TRBV5-4 with TRBJ1-2; the match to TRBD1 covers 8 bases. The germline V gene encodes CDR1 SGHNT and CDR2 YYREEE (reference sequence). This CDR3 region has 14 residues. J was trimmed by 10 bases and V by 4 bases; bases with no gene match: 12. The chain's CDR3 is CASSPRDRQHVYTF. In nucleotides, the CDR3 is TGTGCCAGCAGCCCTCGGGACAGGCAGCACGTCTACACCTTC.

V gene TRBV28 combines with J gene TRBJ2-7; TRBD1 matches at 10 bases. CDR1 is MDHEN, CDR2 SYDVKM, per germline. Trimming cost V 2 bases and J 0 bases; bases outside gene matches: 4. CDR3 length equals 16 residues. DNA of the CDR3: TGTGCCAGCAGTTTAAGGGGGACAGGGGACTCCTACGAGCAGTACTTC. Translating gives CASSLRGTGDSYEQYF. Full variable domain (rest looked up from reference TRBV28 and TRBJ2-7): DVKVTQSSRYLVKRTGEKVFLECVQDMDHENMFWYRQDPGLGLRLIYFSYDVKMKEKGDIPEGYSVSREKKERFSLILESASTNQTSMYLCASSLRGTGDSYEQYFGPGTRLTVT.

The chain recombines TRBV7-8 with TRBJ2-7; TRBD2 is a possible D gene (6 bases). This CDR3 contains 16 residues. Germline CDR1 and CDR2: SGHVS and FQNEAQ. V lost 1 base, J lost 3 bases, and 16 bases lay in between. In DNA, the CDR3 is TGTGCCAGCAGCTTAGTCGAGGGAGGACGACACTACGAGCAGTACTTC. As protein: CASSLVEGGRHYEQYF.

This chain links TRBV24-1 with TRBJ2-3, with 7 bases aligning to TRBD1. The germline V gene encodes CDR1 KGHDR and CDR2 SFDVKD. This CDR3 contains 15 residues. J was trimmed by 2 bases and V by 5 bases; bases with no gene match: 6. CDR3 residues: CATSAPGQTTDTQYF. Written as DNA, the CDR3 is TGTGCCACCAGTGCCCCGGGACAGACCACAGATACGCAGTATTTT.

This rearrangement joins TRBV1 to TRBJ2-7; TRBD2 is the table's D call, not checked against the DNA. TRBV1 is given as a pseudogene. There are 15 residues in the CDR3. The CDR3 nucleotides read TGCACCAGCAGCCAGGGGGGTAGCGGGAGATACGAGCAGTACTTC. Amino acids: CTSSQGGSGRYEQYF.

The gene calls are TRBV28 and TRBJ1-5, with 8 bases fitting TRBD1. V shed 5 bases, J shed 0 bases, and the junction held 6 bases outside the gene matches. CDR1 MDHEN and CDR2 SYDVKM come from the germline V gene. This CDR3 comprises 16 residues. This CDR3 reads CASSTPGQGSNQPQHF. Written as DNA, the CDR3 is TGTGCCAGCAGTACCCCAGGACAGGGTAGCAATCAGCCCCAGCATTTT.

Only one count was recorded for this clone. The chain's CDR3 is CASSTGTGNTEAFF. The CDR3 DNA reads TGCGCCAGCAGCACCGGGACAGGGAACACTGAAGCTTTCTTT. The chain links TRBV5-1 to TRBJ1-1; 8 positions match TRBD1. Trimming at V came to 4 bases and at J to 1 base, leaving 3 bases not matched to a gene. Germline CDR1 SGHRS, CDR2 YFSETQ. The CDR3 totals 14 residues.

CDR3 bases: TGTGCCAGCAGCTTGGCTGCGGGGTACGAGCAGTACTTC. This gives the protein CASSLAAGYEQYF. The chain has TRBV5-4 and TRBJ2-7; D is possibly TRBD2 (6 bases). CDR1 and CDR2 from the germline V gene are SGHNT and YYREEE (reference sequence). Trimming stripped 0 bases from V and 4 bases from J, with 8 bases between. This CDR3 is built from 13 residues.

CDR3 DNA: TGTGCCGTCCAGGGACAGGCGGTATGGGATACGCAGTATTTT. Translation gives CAVQGQAVWDTQYF. V usage is TRBV19 and J usage is TRBJ2-3; 8 nucleotides line up with TRBD1. The CDR3 covers 14 residues. J lost 6 bases, V lost 11 bases, and 13 bases had no gene match. In germline, CDR1 is LNHDA, CDR2 SQIVND (reference sequence). The full variable domain, with the rest looked up from reference TRBV19 and TRBJ2-3, is DGGITQSPKYLFRKEGQNVTLSCEQNLNHDAMYWYRQDPGQGLRLIYYSQIVNDFQKGDIAEGYSVSREKKESFPLTVTSAQKNPTAFYLCAVQGQAVWDTQYFGPGTRLTVL.